A selection of T cell receptor beta chains follows, all from one sample in a study of cytomegalovirus exposure and HLA in healthy donors. Assay used: immunoSEQ multiplex PCR; TCRdb lists only in-frame clones, some missing. This sample has 70,000 to 100,000 clones; 75% to 85% occur once, and the top ten carry approximately 31%. Sequenced material: PBMCs. Receptor source: a man aged 45-60 years in good health and CMV-seropositive. Each CDR3 is given with its conserved first and last residue. A D gene is named only where the DNA matches it firmly. Expanded clones are given a class, and other clones once, few, many or no size at all.

>TRBD1|TRBJ2-5|TRBV10-1|-
TGCGCCAGCAGCCCCGGGACAGCACAAGAGACCCAGTACTTC
CASSPGTAQETQYF
>-|TRBJ2-7|TRBV4-1|-
TGCGCCAGCAGCCAAGTAATAAACTACGAGCAGTACTTC
CASSQVINYEQYF
>-|TRBJ2-5|TRBV6-1|-
TGTGCCAGCAGTATTGACTACCTGGAGACCCAGTACTTC
CASSIDYLETQYF
>TRBD1|TRBJ2-1|TRBV11-1|-
TGTGCCAGCAGCCGGGACAGGGGAAACAATGAGCAGTTCTTC
CASSRDRGNNEQFF
>-|TRBJ2-1|TRBV7-3|-
TGTGCCAGCAGCCCTAACCCGGTAACGGGTGAGCAGTTCTTC
CASSPNPVTGEQFF
>TRBD2|TRBJ2-1|TRBV11-3|once
TGTGCCAGCAGCCATTTTAGCGGGAGGGGTTACAATGAGCAGTTCTTC
CASSHFSGRGYNEQFF
>TRBD2|TRBJ2-7|TRBV27|-
TGTGCCAGCAGTCCCCCCGGACTAGCGGGAGACGACGAGCAGTACTTC
CASSPPGLAGDDEQYF
>TRBD1|TRBJ1-2|TRBV2|-
TGTGCCAGCGGGGGACAGGGGGCGGGTGGCTACACCTTC
CASGGQGAGGYTF
>-|TRBJ1-1|TRBV19|-
TGTGCCAGTAGTCCCTTCACGTCCCGGGACTCCAAAGTTGAAGCTTTCTTT
CASSPFTSRDSKVEAFF
>TRBD1|TRBJ1-4|TRBV7-9|once
TGTTCCAGCAGCTCCCAGGCGGACAGGGGAAGGGAAAAACTGTTTTTT
CSSSSQADRGREKLFF
>-|TRBJ2-1|TRBV18|few
TGTGCCAGCGCAGATAACAATGAGCAGTTCTTC
CASADNNEQFF
>TRBD1|TRBJ1-2|TRBV5-4|once
TGTGCCAGCAGCGAAGACCGGACAGGGCTGGGTGGCTACACCTTC
CASSEDRTGLGGYTF
>TRBD1|TRBJ2-7|TRBV30|once
TGTGCCTGGAGTGTTGGGACAGGGCGAATCATCCACGAGCAGTACTTC
CAWSVGTGRIIHEQYF
>TRBD1|TRBJ1-1|TRBV5-6|-
TGTGCCAGCAGCTTGGTCCGGGACAGCCTACAGGGGGCTTTCTTT
CASSLVRDSLQGAFF
>-|TRBJ2-1|TRBV19|-
TGTGCCAGTAACCCGAACTTCCCTTTGAGCTCCTACAATGAGCAGTTCTTC
CASNPNFPLSSYNEQFF
>-|TRBJ1-1|TRBV19|-
TGTGCCAGTAGTATGCAACCCTCCCAGACAAACACTGAAGCTTTCTTT
CASSMQPSQTNTEAFF
>TRBD1|TRBJ2-2|TRBV27|-
TGTGCCAGCAGTTTATACAGGGGGCGCGGCACCGAGGAGCTGTTTTTT
CASSLYRGRGTEELFF
>TRBD1|TRBJ1-2|TRBV18|-
TGTGCCAGCTCACCAGGAGACAGGGTATCTGACTATGGCTACACCTTC
CASSPGDRVSDYGYTF
>TRBD2|TRBJ2-7|TRBV13|-
TGTGCCAGCAGCTCCCTCGGACTAGCGGGTTCCTACGAGCAGTACTTC
CASSSLGLAGSYEQYF
>TRBD1|TRBJ1-2|TRBV19|-
TGTGCCAGTAGTATAACCGGGACAGCTCATTTCTATGGCTACACCTTC
CASSITGTAHFYGYTF
>-|TRBJ2-1|TRBV4-1|few
TGCGCCAGCAGCCAAGAGGGTAGCGAGGCCTACAATGAGCAGTTCTTC
CASSQEGSEAYNEQFF
>-|TRBJ1-2|TRBV6-1|once
TGTGCCAGCAGTGCAGGTGGCAGTCCTAACTATGGCTACACCTTC
CASSAGGSPNYGYTF
>TRBD1|TRBJ2-7|TRBV6-5|-
TGTGCCAGCAGTTCTGACAGGGATGGAGAGCAGTACTTC
CASSSDRDGEQYF
>TRBD1|TRBJ1-1|TRBV9|few
TGTGCCAGCAGCGGTAGCAGGGGGCAGTGGGCTTTCTTT
CASSGSRGQWAFF
>-|TRBJ2-7|TRBV4-2|-
TGTGCCAGCAGCCAAGAGATGCGGAGGGAGCAGTACTTC
CASSQEMRREQYF
>-|TRBJ2-7|TRBV27|-
TGTGCCAGCAGTTTCCAGGGAATCTACGAGCAGTACTTC
CASSFQGIYEQYF
>-|TRBJ2-6|TRBV6-1|few
TGTGCCAGCAGTGAAGCGGAAGTCGGGTCTGGGGCCAACGTCCTGACTTTC
CASSEAEVGSGANVLTF
>TRBD1|TRBJ1-4|TRBV10-1|-
TGCGCCAGCAGTGAGTCGTTAATTCGGAGACAGGGGGCTGGAGGAAATGAAAAACTGTTTTTT
CASSESLIRRQGAGGNEKLFF
>-|TRBJ2-3|TRBV4-1|-
TGCGCCAGCAGCCAAGTTCCGACAGACCCCACAGATACGCAGTATTTT
CASSQVPTDPTDTQYF
>TRBD2|TRBJ2-3|TRBV19|-
TGTGCCAGTAGTGCCCTAGCGGGAGTGGAAGATACGCAGTATTTT
CASSALAGVEDTQYF
>-|TRBJ2-5|TRBV7-9|-
TGTGCCAGCAGCTTACGGGGAGGAGGGGAGACCCAGTACTTC
CASSLRGGGETQYF
>-|TRBJ2-1|TRBV6-5|-
TGTGCCAGCAGTTACTCGGCTAGACCTTCTCCATCCGAGCAGTTCTTC
CASSYSARPSPSEQFF
>-|TRBJ2-7|TRBV9|few
TGTGCCAGCAGCGTAGTGCCTAGGCCAATAGTCGAGCAGTACTTC
CASSVVPRPIVEQYF
>TRBD1|TRBJ1-5|TRBV7-9|-
TGTTCCAGCAGCCGGGGGACAGGGGCCGATCAGCCCCAGCATTTT
CSSSRGTGADQPQHF
>-|TRBJ2-1|TRBV19|-
TGTGCCAGTTCTGCCCGAGGGAATGAGCAGTTCTTC
CASSARGNEQFF
>-|TRBJ2-2|TRBV18|-
TGTGCCAGCTCACAAAGGGAGTTGGTCACCGGGGAGCTGTTTTTT
CASSQRELVTGELFF
>TRBD2|TRBJ2-1|TRBV5-1|-
TGCGCCAGCAGCGACTCATTCCGACTAGCGACCTACAATGAGCAGTTCTTC
CASSDSFRLATYNEQFF